This entry lists 20 T cell receptor beta chains sequenced from one sample in a study of a mutant IDH1 vaccine in newly diagnosed glioma. Specified time point: week 23, last vaccination. Every vaccination contained 300 ug of the mutant IDH1 20-mer peptide and was paired with topical imiquimod. Here immunoSEQ multiplex PCR was the method, and the copy in TCRdb shows in-frame clones only, minus some. The sample comprises some 28,000 clones, roughly 80% of which are singletons, and more than 15% rests with the top ten. Antigens of these TCRs are unknown. Specimen: PBMCs, collected from a glioma patient whose treatment included an IDH1 peptide vaccine. The receptors stem from a woman aged 25 to 39 with glioma.

This clone has only one observation. The rearrangement links TRBV30 to TRBJ1-2; TRBD1 might be the D (5 bases). Trimming pared 5 bases from V and 10 bases from J, leaving 17 bases between. Germline CDR1 and CDR2: GTSNPN and SVGIG (reference sequence). This CDR3 contains 12 residues. CDR3 sequence reads: CAWGVGGIDYTF. CDR3 sequence (DNA): TGTGCCTGGGGGGTCGGGGGAATAGACTACACCTTC. Combining the CDR3 with reference TRBV30 and TRBJ1-2 gives the whole variable domain SQTIHQWPATLVQPVGSPLSLECTVEGTSNPNLYWYRQAAGRGLQLLFYSVGIGQISSEVPQNLSASRPQDRQFILSSKKLLLSDSGFYLCAWGVGGIDYTFGSGTRLTVV.

The CDR3 protein is CASSPRTDGADEQYF. The CDR3 DNA is TGTGCCAGCAGCCCACGGACAGACGGGGCGGACGAGCAGTACTTC. The gene calls are TRBV7-9 and TRBJ2-7; a possible D gene is TRBD1 (6 bases). The germline gives CDR1 SEHNR, CDR2 FQNEAQ (reference sequence). The V and J ends lost 5 bases and 5 bases respectively, with 19 bases between them. This CDR3 is built from 15 residues.

Written as DNA, the CDR3 is TGTGCCAGCAGCTCCGATCCTGGCAATGAGCAGTTCTTC. Residues: CASSSDPGNEQFF. This rearrangement joins TRBV9 to TRBJ2-1; D gene ambiguous. The length of the CDR3 is 13 residues. V gave up 4 bases and J gave up 6 bases, with 11 bases separating them. Germline CDR1 and CDR2: SGDLS and YYNGEE.

This sequence joins TRBV5-4 and TRBJ1-1; 7 bases fit TRBD1. The CDR3 runs to 15 residues. The V and J ends lost 4 bases and 1 base, in that order; junction bases with no gene match: 7. Germline lookup yields CDR1 SGHNT and CDR2 YYREEE (reference sequence). This CDR3 reads CASSPQQGRNTEAFF. In DNA form, the CDR3 reads TGTGCCAGCAGCCCTCAACAGGGGCGGAACACTGAAGCTTTCTTT.

The rearrangement joins TRBV10-3 to TRBJ2-4; TRBD2 agrees at 15 bases. Germline CDR1 ENHRY, CDR2 SYGVKD. The CDR3 consists of 16 residues. The V gene end was trimmed by 2 bases and the J gene end by 6 bases; junction bases not matched to a gene: 2. The CDR3 reads CAISEGLAGGLNIQYF. The CDR3 DNA reads TGTGCCATCAGTGAGGGACTAGCGGGGGGGCTAAACATTCAGTACTTC.

This sequence joins TRBV7-8 and TRBJ2-3, with unresolved D. Trimming removed 1 base at V and 13 bases at J, with 9 bases between. This CDR3 is built from 11 residues. Per germline, CDR1 SGHVS and CDR2 FQNEAQ. CDR3 sequence reads: CASSLGAEEYF. CDR3 in DNA: TGTGCCAGCAGCTTAGGAGCCGAGGAGTATTTT.

The V call is TRBV25-1, the J call TRBJ2-1; TRBD2 is a possible D gene (5 bases). The V gene lost 5 bases and the J gene lost 2 bases, with 10 bases spanning the gap. This CDR3 is 14 amino acids long. CDR1 is MGHDK, CDR2 SYGVNS, per germline. The CDR3 DNA is TGTGCCAGCAGTTCAGCGGAGCCCTACAATGAGCAGTTCTTC. Its translation: CASSSAEPYNEQFF. The full variable domain, its missing parts supplied by reference TRBV25-1 and TRBJ2-1, is EADIYQTPRYLVIGTGKKITLECSQTMGHDKMYWYQQDPGMELHLIHYSYGVNSTEKGDLSSESTVSRIRTEHFPLTLESARPSHTSQYLCASSSAEPYNEQFFGPGTRLTVL.

J is TRBJ1-3 and V is TRBV27; 9 nucleotides line up with TRBD1. CDR3 length: 15 residues. The V segment lost 4 bases and the J segment 7 bases; nucleotides outside the gene matches: 8. CDR1 MNHEY and CDR2 SMNVEV come from the germline V gene (reference sequence). The CDR3 region is CASSSTGGLRNTIYF. The CDR3, as DNA: TGTGCCAGCAGTTCGACAGGGGGATTACGGAACACCATATATTTT.

The chain joins TRBV5-8 to TRBJ1-2, with D unresolved. CDR1 and CDR2 (germline): SGHTS, YDEGEE. This CDR3 region has 13 residues. V was pared by 2 bases and J by 1 base, with 6 bases between. The CDR3 region has the DNA TGTGCCAGCAGCTTCGGCAATAACTATGGCTACACCTTC. Protein: CASSFGNNYGYTF.

The chain joins TRBV5-6 to TRBJ2-1; 7 bases agree with TRBD2. This CDR3 is built from 14 residues. CDR1 is SGHDT and CDR2 is YYEEEE in the germline V gene. Germline trimming cut 2 bases from V and 4 bases from J; bases unmatched to any gene: 3. The CDR3 loop is CASSFGRAYNEQFF. The CDR3 DNA is TGTGCCAGCAGCTTTGGGAGGGCGTACAATGAGCAGTTCTTC.

With respect to this clone: One junction end does not reproduce the germline sequence, and a read error may be involved. V gene TRBV2 combines with J gene TRBJ2-1, with 9 bases identical to TRBD2. The CDR3 has 12 amino acids. CDR1 is SNHLY, CDR2 FYNNEI, per germline. This CDR3 reads CASTAIAGDSLF. CDR3 in DNA: TGTGCCAGCACCGCAATAGCGGGGGACTCCCTCTTC.

The chain couples TRBV5-5 to TRBJ1-5; weak D call: TRBD1 (6 bases). The V gene's germline CDR1 is SGHKS and CDR2 YYEKEE (reference sequence). The CDR3 totals 18 residues. The V gene lost 0 bases and the J gene lost 4 bases, with 20 bases spanning the gap. Here the CDR3 reads CASSLAQSLRGANQPQHF. The CDR3 bases are TGTGCCAGCAGCTTGGCCCAATCCCTCCGGGGGGCGAATCAGCCCCAGCATTTT.

The V call is TRBV7-2, the J call TRBJ1-5, with TRBD1 matching 8 bases. The V segment lost 5 bases and the J segment 7 bases; nucleotides outside the gene matches: 4. Germline CDR1 is SGHTA and CDR2 is FQGNSA. The CDR3 contains 13 residues. In DNA form, the CDR3 reads TGTGCCAGCAGCCCCGGACAGGGACAGCCCCAGCATTTT. Its translation is CASSPGQGQPQHF. Full variable domain (remainder filled in from reference TRBV7-2 and TRBJ1-5): GAGVSQSPSNKVTEKGKDVELRCDPISGHTALYWYRQSLGQGLEFLIYFQGNSAPDKSGLPSDRFSAERTGGSVSTLTIQRTQQEDSAVYLCASSPGQGQPQHFGDGTRLSIL.

The chain recombines TRBV7-9 with TRBJ1-6; the match to TRBD1 covers 8 bases. J lost 5 bases, V lost 5 bases, and 11 bases had no gene match. This CDR3 spans 17 amino acids. The V gene's germline CDR1 is SEHNR and CDR2 FQNEAQ (reference sequence). The CDR3 DNA is TGTGCCAGCAGCCTACGGACAGGGCAGGGAAATAATTCACCCCTCCACTTT. Its translation is CASSLRTGQGNNSPLHF.

This clone turned up a few times. The DNA for the CDR3 is TGTGCCAGCAGTTTAGGGGGGTTTGATCAGCCCCAGCATTTT. It is translated as CASSLGGFDQPQHF. The V and J genes are TRBV27 and TRBJ1-5, with TRBD1 as a possible D gene (5 bases). Trimming removed 2 bases from V and 5 bases from J, with 10 bases in between. The CDR3 sequence is 14 residues long. Per the germline V gene, CDR1 is MNHEY and CDR2 is SMNVEV (reference sequence).

A few counts support this clone. The J gene is TRBJ1-2, the V gene TRBV4-2, with a possible D match to TRBD1 (5 bases). Trimming removed 0 bases at V and 6 bases at J, with 11 bases between. Germline CDR1 and CDR2: LGHNA and YNFKEQ. CDR3 length equals 14 residues. The chain's CDR3 is CASSQEGRGDGYTF. The CDR3 nucleotides read TGTGCCAGCAGCCAAGAAGGGAGAGGGGATGGCTACACCTTC.

J is TRBJ2-1 and V is TRBV23-1; 11 positions agree with TRBD2. TRBV23-1 is treated as an ORF (open reading frame) with a function not yet certain. With V trimmed by 0 bases and J by 3 bases, 10 bases remained unmatched. The CDR3 is 19 residues long. CDR3 sequence reads: CASSQSRLAGNGGYNEQFF. The DNA of the CDR3 is TGCGCCAGCAGTCAATCGCGACTAGCGGGGAACGGGGGCTACAATGAGCAGTTCTTC.

The rearrangement uses TRBV4-1 and TRBJ2-7; 8 nucleotides agree with TRBD1. The V gene's germline CDR1 is MGHRA and CDR2 YSYEKL. V shed 4 bases and J 4 bases; nucleotides not matched to a gene: 9. CDR3 length equals 15 residues. The chain's CDR3 is CASSRLQGDQYEQYF. For the CDR3, the DNA is TGCGCCAGCAGCCGGTTACAGGGGGATCAGTACGAGCAGTACTTC.

The rearrangement links TRBV7-2 to TRBJ1-1; unclear D gene. This CDR3 is 14 amino acids long. V lost 2 bases and J lost 1, with 8 bases in between. CDR1 and CDR2 from the germline V gene are SGHTA and FQGNSA. The CDR3 bases are TGTGCCAGCAGCTTAATCCCCCCGAACACTGAAGCTTTCTTT. Amino acid sequence: CASSLIPPNTEAFF.

The chain couples TRBV18 to TRBJ1-1; weak D call: TRBD1 (6 bases). CDR1 and CDR2 (germline): KGHSH, LQKENI. This CDR3 region has 13 residues. Trimming took off 3 bases at V and 1 base at J, with 6 bases between the two ends. The CDR3 coding sequence is TGTGCCAGCTCACCGGGACAGAACACTGAAGCTTTCTTT. Translated: CASSPGQNTEAFF. The full variable domain, with the rest looked up from reference TRBV18 and TRBJ1-1, is NAGVMQNPRHLVRRRGQEARLRCSPMKGHSHVYWYRQLPEEGLKFMVYLQKENIIDESGMPKERFSAEFPKEGPSILRIQQVVRGDSAAYFCASSPGQNTEAFFGQGTRLTVV.